This T cell receptor beta chain came from a study of T cells in localized non-small cell lung cancer. Study-level findings and limits: Tumor showed lower T cell clonality than uninvolved adjacent lung, where it was highest.

Free of atypia, the adjacent lung was collected at least 2 cm away from the tumor margin. Profiled with immunoSEQ multiplex PCR; TCRdb holds only in-frame clones, not every one. The table shows around 1,300 clones, with around 19% occurring only once. By sample fraction, this clone is medium-sized (0.01 to 0.1%). Its specificity is unknown. Sequenced here: normal lung tissue next to the tumor, sampled before any cancer treatment. The clonotype comes from a male donor older than 55 with stage I squamous cell lung carcinoma.

CDR3 bases: TGTGCCAGCAGCCAATCCCCTAGGACTGAAGCTTTCTTT. Translating it yields CASSQSPRTEAFF. This chain joins TRBV14 and TRBJ1-1; D call uncertain. The germline CDR1 and CDR2 sequences are SGHDN and FVKESK. This CDR3 is built from 13 residues. The ends were cut back, 2 bases at V and 5 bases at J, with 9 bases in the middle.